This TCR beta chain originates from a study of T cell repertoires in cytomegalovirus infection. Germline loops: CDR1 SGHAT, CDR2 FQDESV (reference sequence). This CDR3 spans 13 amino acids. The ends were cut back, 2 bases at V and 6 bases at J, with 10 bases in the middle. TCRdb used MiXCR to reprocess the reads, holding one entry per CDR3 protein. The sample includes fewer than 300,000 distinct CDR3 sequences, roughly 24% seen only once; the top ten take about 15%. This receptor was obtained from a human donor in good health (CMV status not recorded). Some clones in this sample may be carry-over from other donors' samples. The specimen was PBMCs. The V gene is TRBV11-1, the J gene TRBJ1-2, with D possibly being TRBD1 (6 bases). CDR3 sequence: CASSLQGLNGYTF. The CDR3 coding sequence is TGTGCCAGCAGCTTACAGGGGCTAAATGGCTACACCTTC.